One sample yielded the 23 T cell receptor beta chains listed below, sequenced in a study of T cell clonotyping in hematopoietic cell transplantation. Assay: immunoSEQ multiplex PCR; the TCRdb copy retains only in-frame clones and omits some. The sample records fewer than 1,500 clones, over 75% being singletons. The input for sequencing was PBMCs, taken 30 days after allogeneic stem cell transplant. The receptors originated from a female patient between 50 and 59 years old who had an allogeneic stem cell transplant, so the T cells may come from the graft donor. Some clones in this sample may be carry-over from other donors' samples.

This clone was seen a few times. V is TRBV13 and J is TRBJ2-3; 14 positions match TRBD2. V gave up 3 bases and J gave up 2 bases; unmatched junction bases: 10. The germline V gene encodes CDR1 PRHDT and CDR2 FYEKMQ (reference sequence). The CDR3 has 19 residues. Here the CDR3 reads CASSFGLAGGPSNTDTQYF. DNA of the CDR3: TGTGCCAGCAGCTTCGGACTAGCGGGAGGACCCTCTAACACAGATACGCAGTATTTT.

This chain connects TRBV5-1 to TRBJ2-7; 8 nucleotides line up with TRBD2. The CDR3 consists of 15 residues. Germline CDR1 SGHRS, CDR2 YFSETQ. V was pared by 1 base and J by 0 bases, with 3 bases of the junction left unmatched. In DNA form, the CDR3 reads TGCGCCAGCAGCTTGACAAGCGGGAGCTCCTACGAGCAGTACTTC. Translation: CASSLTSGSSYEQYF.

This chain connects TRBV5-8 to TRBJ1-1; D gene uncertain. The germline CDR1 and CDR2 sequences are SGHTS and YDEGEE. V dropped 0 bases and J dropped 0 bases, with 3 bases sitting between them. The CDR3 consists of 13 residues. CDR3 DNA sequence: TGTGCCAGCAGCTTGGTGATGAACACTGAAGCTTTCTTT. It encodes CASSLVMNTEAFF.

The CDR3 DNA follows: TGCAGCGTTGAACGGGTTGCTTCCACAGATACGCAGTATTTT. Translated, it gives CSVERVASTDTQYF. The chain uses TRBV29-1 and TRBJ2-3; D not certain. CDR1 and CDR2 (germline): SQVTM, ANQGSEA. The V end was cut by 2 bases, the J end by 2 bases, with 11 bases between. The CDR3 extends over 14 amino acids.

CDR3 nucleotide sequence: TGCGCCAGCAGCCAAACTAGCGGCCCCTACGAGCAGTACTTC. Translating gives CASSQTSGPYEQYF. The chain employs TRBV4-1 and TRBJ2-7; TRBD2 agrees at 8 bases. CDR3 size: 14 residues. The J segment lost 2 bases and the V segment lost 2 bases, leaving 2 bases of the junction unmatched. Germline CDR1 MGHRA, CDR2 YSYEKL.

The chain recombines TRBV7-9 with TRBJ2-2, with 10 bases lining up with TRBD2. This CDR3 has 15 amino acids. CDR1 is SEHNR, CDR2 FQNEAQ, per germline (reference sequence). Trimming took 2 bases from V and 6 from J; bases not matched to a gene: 3. The CDR3 DNA is TGTGCCAGCAGCTTATTAGCGGGAGGCCCCGGGGAGCTGTTTTTT. Protein sequence: CASSLLAGGPGELFF.

The chain links TRBV7-6 to TRBJ2-2, with D perhaps given as TRBD1 or TRBD2 (6 bases each). Trimming took 1 base from V and 4 from J, leaving 7 bases between them. Per the germline V gene, CDR1 is SGHVS and CDR2 is FNYEAQ. This CDR3 spans 14 amino acids. The CDR3 DNA reads TGTGCCAGCAGCTTAGAGGGGGGCACCGGGGAGCTGTTTTTT. Encoded protein: CASSLEGGTGELFF.

J is TRBJ2-1 and V is TRBV7-3; the D gene is possibly TRBD2 (7 bases). The CDR3 loop spans 15 amino acids. V was shortened by 3 bases and J by 4 bases, with 13 bases between the two germline ends. Germline assignment: CDR1 SGHTA and CDR2 FQGTGA. CDR3 sequence reads: CASSLAGAVYNEQFF. CDR3 coding DNA: TGTGCCAGCAGCTTGGCGGGGGCAGTTTACAATGAGCAGTTCTTC. Complete variable domain (other parts from reference TRBV7-3 and TRBJ2-1): GAGVSQTPSNKVTEKGKYVELRCDPISGHTALYWYRQSLGQGPEFLIYFQGTGAADDSGLPNDRFFAVRPEGSVSTLKIQRTERGDSAVYLCASSLAGAVYNEQFFGPGTRLTVL.

Here the CDR3 reads CASSQGRLAGHEDTQYF. The CDR3 DNA follows: TGCGCCAGCAGCCAAGGTCGACTAGCGGGGCACGAAGATACGCAGTATTTT. The chain employs TRBV4-1 and TRBJ2-3; TRBD2 matches at 11 bases. V was clipped by 1 base and J by 5 bases; unmatched bases: 8. The CDR3 covers 17 residues. Germline CDR1 is MGHRA and CDR2 is YSYEKL.

This sequence joins TRBV5-1 and TRBJ1-1; a weak D match, TRBD1 (6 bases). The CDR3 loop spans 17 amino acids. V lost 4 bases and J 0 bases, leaving 19 bases between the germline ends. Germline V gives CDR1 SGHRS, CDR2 YFSETQ. Here the CDR3 DNA reads TGCGCCAGCAGCCTAACGAACGGTGGGGACATGAACACTGAAGCTTTCTTT. Amino acid sequence: CASSLTNGGDMNTEAFF.

This clone has a handful of counts. This chain joins TRBV15 and TRBJ2-7, with D hard to call. V was pared by 0 bases and J by 12 bases, with 12 bases between. This CDR3 is 12 amino acids long. Germline V gives CDR1 LNHNV, CDR2 YYDKDF (reference sequence). CDR3 protein: CATSRDYAARYF. The CDR3 nucleotides read TGTGCCACCAGCAGAGATTACGCCGCCCGGTACTTC.

J is TRBJ1-5 and V is TRBV7-9, with D unclear. Looked up from germline, CDR1 is SEHNR and CDR2 is FQNEAQ (reference sequence). Deletions cut 3 bases from V and 6 bases from J, with 9 bases between. This CDR3 is built from 13 residues. The CDR3 sequence: CASSLGLGQPQHF. CDR3 sequence (DNA): TGTGCCAGCAGCTTGGGCTTAGGTCAGCCCCAGCATTTT. The full variable domain, rest sourced from reference TRBV7-9 and TRBJ1-5, is DTGVSQNPRHKITKRGQNVTFRCDPISEHNRLYWYRQTLGQGPEFLTYFQNEAQLEKSRLLSDRFSAERPKGSFSTLEIQRTEQGDSAMYLCASSLGLGQPQHFGDGTRLSIL.

The chain combines TRBV7-9 with TRBJ2-1; D is possibly TRBD2 (6 bases). The CDR3 covers 13 residues. Trimming took off 3 bases at V and 5 bases at J, with 8 bases between the two ends. CDR1 SEHNR and CDR2 FQNEAQ come from the germline V gene (reference sequence). CDR3 bases: TGTGCCAGCAGCTTTTCGGGAGACAATGAGCAGTTCTTC. As protein: CASSFSGDNEQFF. Full variable domain (rest looked up from reference TRBV7-9 and TRBJ2-1): DTGVSQNPRHKITKRGQNVTFRCDPISEHNRLYWYRQTLGQGPEFLTYFQNEAQLEKSRLLSDRFSAERPKGSFSTLEIQRTEQGDSAMYLCASSFSGDNEQFFGPGTRLTVL.

The chain links TRBV30 to TRBJ1-5; 8 positions match TRBD1. There are 17 residues in the CDR3. The V gene's germline CDR1 is GTSNPN and CDR2 SVGIG (reference sequence). J gave up 2 bases and V 1 base, and 10 bases lay outside the gene matches. CDR3 in DNA: TGTGCCTGGAGTGACGGACAGGGTCGTGATGGCAATCAGCCCCAGCATTTT. It translates to CAWSDGQGRDGNQPQHF.

This chain connects TRBV4-1 to TRBJ1-5; D remains ambiguous. Germline loops: CDR1 MGHRA, CDR2 YSYEKL. V lost 0 bases and J lost 0, with 12 bases in between. CDR3 length equals 17 residues. The CDR3 protein is CASSQDMGVYSNQPQHF. CDR3 in DNA: TGCGCCAGCAGCCAAGATATGGGAGTTTATAGCAATCAGCCCCAGCATTTT.

This chain uses TRBV7-3 with TRBJ2-5; D possibly corresponds to TRBD2 (5 bases). The CDR3 runs 13 residues. Between the trimmed V and J ends, which lost 1 base and 9 bases, there was a span of 12 bases. CDR1 is SGHTA, CDR2 FQGTGA, per germline. The CDR3 loop is CASSLRSGGPQYF. The CDR3 nucleotides read TGTGCCAGCAGCTTAAGGTCTGGAGGCCCCCAGTACTTC.

This sequence joins TRBV7-6 and TRBJ2-1; no clear D gene. Germline V CDR1 and CDR2: SGHVS, FNYEAQ. V was pared by 7 bases and J by 7 bases, with 11 bases between. This CDR3 has 12 amino acids. The DNA for the CDR3 is TGTGCCAGCATCGACCCTGGAAATGAGCAGTTCTTC. This sequence encodes CASIDPGNEQFF. The full variable domain, rest sourced from reference TRBV7-6 and TRBJ2-1, is GAGVSQSPRYKVTKRGQDVALRCDPISGHVSLYWYRQALGQGPEFLTYFNYEAQQDKSGLPNDRFSAERPEGSISTLTIQRTEQRDSAMYRCASIDPGNEQFFGPGTRLTVL.

V is TRBV9 and J is TRBJ2-7; TRBD1 aligns across 10 bases. With V trimmed by 4 bases and J by 2 bases, 3 bases remained unmatched. Germline CDR1 and CDR2: SGDLS and YYNGEE. CDR3 length: 14 amino acids. CDR3: CASSRGTGAYEQYF. For the CDR3, the DNA is TGTGCCAGCAGCCGCGGGACAGGGGCCTACGAGCAGTACTTC.

The V and J genes are TRBV29-1 and TRBJ1-4, with 9 bases that match TRBD1. V gave up 7 bases and J gave up 6 bases; unmatched junction bases: 6. CDR1 and CDR2 from the germline V gene are SQVTM and ANQGSEA. CDR3 length: 13 residues. This CDR3 is CSATGGGDEKLFF. The CDR3 nucleotides are TGCAGCGCCACAGGGGGCGGGGATGAAAAACTGTTTTTT. The whole variable domain, remainder taken from reference TRBV29-1 and TRBJ1-4, is SAVISQKPSRDICQRGTSLTIQCQVDSQVTMMFWYRQQPGQSLTLIATANQGSEATYESGFVIDKFPISRPNLTFSTLTVSNMSPEDSSIYLCSATGGGDEKLFFGSGTQLSVL.

The CDR3 DNA is TGTGCCAGCAGTTACGACAGCTCTGGAAACACCATATATTTT. It translates to CASSYDSSGNTIYF. The chain carries TRBV6-5 and TRBJ1-3, with D possibly being TRBD1 (5 bases). The CDR3 consists of 14 residues. Germline V lookup: CDR1 MNHEY, CDR2 SVGAGI. V was clipped by 2 bases and J by 0 bases, with 5 bases between them.

This chain uses TRBV7-9 with TRBJ2-1, with 12 nucleotides matching TRBD2. Trimming took 1 base from V and 3 from J; bases not matched to a gene: 7. Germline V lookup: CDR1 SEHNR, CDR2 FQNEAQ (reference sequence). This CDR3 is built from 18 residues. The CDR3 DNA follows: TGTGCCAGCAGCTTAGAACTAGCGGGGGGCCTCATCTACAATGAGCAGTTCTTC. It codes for CASSLELAGGLIYNEQFF.

V is TRBV27 and J is TRBJ1-5; D possibly corresponds to TRBD1 (5 bases). From germline, CDR1 is MNHEY and CDR2 SMNVEV (reference sequence). V lost 2 bases to trimming and J lost 11 bases, with 13 bases between them. The CDR3 has 13 residues. The CDR3 loop is CASSLTGREAQHF. CDR3 bases: TGTGCCAGCAGTTTAACGGGCAGGGAGGCCCAGCATTTT.

V is TRBV9 and J is TRBJ1-5; weak D call: TRBD1 (6 bases). Deletions cut 0 bases from V and 7 bases from J, with 11 bases between. CDR1 and CDR2 from the germline V gene are SGDLS and YYNGEE. This CDR3 is built from 14 residues. CDR3 loop: CASSVEGGGQPQHF. CDR3 DNA: TGTGCCAGCAGCGTAGAGGGGGGAGGACAGCCCCAGCATTTT. Together with reference TRBV9 and TRBJ1-5, the CDR3 gives the full variable domain: DSGVTQTPKHLITATGQRVTLRCSPRSGDLSVYWYQQSLDQGLQFLIQYYNGEERAKGNILERFSAQQFPDLHSELNLSSLELGDSALYFCASSVEGGGQPQHFGDGTRLSIL.